This T cell receptor beta chain originates from a study of human CD8 memory T cell subsets. RNA came from duplicate vials of about 150,000 sorted CD8+ T cells per subset. The CDR3 is made up of 14 amino acids. The germline gives CDR1 LNHDA, CDR2 SQIVND (reference sequence). UMI-labeled 5' RACE was used to make TCR beta libraries. Each CDR3 protein gets one entry in TCRdb, which reprocessed the 5' RACE reads and gives no DNA. The listing records about 4,300 distinct CDR3 sequences. V and J are TRBV19 and TRBJ2-1. The sample consisted of CD8+ T cells from PBMCs. This TCR derives from a human donor in good health. The CDR3 spells CASSITNSYNEQFF.